This record covers a single TCR beta chain. Antigen unknown. This sample stems from a study of identical twins. TCRdb ran MiXCR on the 5' RACE reads and lists one entry per CDR3 protein. The sample yields approximately 890,000 distinct CDR3 sequences, 9% to 15% seen once. V was shortened by 9 bases and J by 0 bases, with 10 bases between the two germline ends. CDR1 and CDR2 from the germline V gene are SNHLY and FYNNEI. CDR3 size: 13 residues. Study-wide points: In cord blood, abundant beta clonotypes had fewer insertions; memory showed no trend.

The same specimen was also included in a second study, on yellow fever vaccine responses in identical twins. From that report: Reportedly, twins showed a vaccine T cell response that looked partly convergent and partly personalized.

This TCR was recovered from a young woman in good health. The chain couples TRBV2 to TRBJ2-3, with D uncertain. Sequencing used PBMCs. DNA for the CDR3: TGTGCCAGAAGAGTCGCTAGCACAGATACGCAGTATTTT. Translating gives CARRVASTDTQYF.